This T cell receptor beta chain originates from a study of cytomegalovirus exposure and HLA in healthy donors. Study-wide findings and caveats: With high specificity and sensitivity, the classifier reportedly diagnosed cytomegalovirus status. Available immune exposure information was restricted to CMV serostatus only. A few chains linked to CMV were shown in vitro to be specific for CMV antigens.

CDR1 is SGHTA, CDR2 FQGNSA, per germline. The V gene lost 0 bases and the J gene lost 1 base, with 9 bases spanning the gap. There are 16 residues in the CDR3. Every donor was a healthy person donating bone marrow. The primer mix had 60 Vbeta and 13 Jbeta primers. Generated by immunoSEQ multiplex PCR, the TCRdb table keeps only in-frame clones and is missing some. The table has fewer than 300,000 clones, about four fifths seen once. This clone occurred a few times. What it binds is unknown. V usage is TRBV7-2 and J usage is TRBJ2-2; perhaps TRBD1 as D (6 bases). The source is a girl aged 2 to 9 in good health and CMV-seronegative. Sequencing was carried out using PBMCs. CDR3 nucleotide sequence: TGTGCCAGCAGCTTAGCGGGCAGGGGGAACACCGGGGAGCTGTTTTTT. Translated: CASSLAGRGNTGELFF.